This TCR beta chain was recorded in a study of OX40 agonist ivuxolimab in advanced cancers. Looking at the study overall: Treatment received earlier with anti-PD-1, anti-PD-L1 or anti-CTLA-4 agents was allowed, and less than 45% had some.

Worth noting for this clone: Its antigen is as yet unknown.

Trimming removed 0 bases from V and 6 bases from J, with 18 bases in between. The CDR3 runs to 16 residues. Per the germline V gene, CDR1 is LNHNV and CDR2 is YYDKDF (reference sequence). The repertoire was sequenced with immunoSEQ multiplex PCR; TCRdb's copy has only in-frame clones and lacks some. The repertoire holds 80,000 or so clones, with 84% as singletons. Findings of the study overall: Patients who responded partially at 0.1-3.0 mg/kg showed clonal expansion ranking among the lowest. Averaged across samples, CD8+ T cells carried more expanded clones than CD4+ did.

Source: CD4+ or CD8+ T cells sorted from blood, taken in a trial of the OX40 agonist ivuxolimab. The J gene is TRBJ2-7, the V gene TRBV15; D perhaps matches TRBD1 (5 bases). The clonotype comes from an adult with an advanced solid tumor such as melanoma, head and neck, liver or kidney cancer. CDR3 DNA: TGTGCCACCAGCAGAGATCAGGGCAGGGCAAACTCCGAGCAGTACTTC. Translating gives CATSRDQGRANSEQYF. The complete variable domain, with remaining parts taken from reference TRBV15 and TRBJ2-7, reads DAMVIQNPRYQVTQFGKPVTLSCSQTLNHNVMYWYQQKSSQAPKLLFHYYDKDFNNEADTPDNFQSRRPNTSFCFLDIRSPGLGDTAMYLCATSRDQGRANSEQYFGPGTRLTVT.